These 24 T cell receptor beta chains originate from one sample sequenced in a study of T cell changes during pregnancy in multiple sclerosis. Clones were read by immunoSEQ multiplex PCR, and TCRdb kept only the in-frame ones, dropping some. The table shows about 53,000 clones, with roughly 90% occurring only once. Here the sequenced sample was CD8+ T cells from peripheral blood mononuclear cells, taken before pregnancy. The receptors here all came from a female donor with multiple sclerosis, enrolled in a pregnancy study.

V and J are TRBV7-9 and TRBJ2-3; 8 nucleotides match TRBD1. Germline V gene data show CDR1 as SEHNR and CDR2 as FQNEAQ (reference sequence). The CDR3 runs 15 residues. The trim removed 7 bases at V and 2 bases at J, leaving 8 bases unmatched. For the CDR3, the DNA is TGTGCCAGCAACCCGGACAGGGACAACACAGATACGCAGTATTTT. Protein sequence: CASNPDRDNTDTQYF.

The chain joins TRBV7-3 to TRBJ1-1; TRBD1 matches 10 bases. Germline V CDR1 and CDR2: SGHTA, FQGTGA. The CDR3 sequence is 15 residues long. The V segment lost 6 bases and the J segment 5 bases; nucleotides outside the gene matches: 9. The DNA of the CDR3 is TGTGCCAGCAGTTCGACAGGGGGCAGGGGGACTGAAGCTTTCTTT. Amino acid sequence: CASSSTGGRGTEAFF. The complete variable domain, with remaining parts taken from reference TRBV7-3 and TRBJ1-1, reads GAGVSQTPSNKVTEKGKYVELRCDPISGHTALYWYRQSLGQGPEFLIYFQGTGAADDSGLPNDRFFAVRPEGSVSTLKIQRTERGDSAVYLCASSSTGGRGTEAFFGQGTRLTVV.

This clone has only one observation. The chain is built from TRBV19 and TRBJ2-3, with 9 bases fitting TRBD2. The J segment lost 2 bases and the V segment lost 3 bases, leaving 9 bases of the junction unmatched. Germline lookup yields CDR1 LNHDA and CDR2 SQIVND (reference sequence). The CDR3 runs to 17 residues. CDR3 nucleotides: TGTGCCAGTAGTATTAGGTCGGGCGGGGGGGCCACAGATACGCAGTATTTT. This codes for CASSIRSGGGATDTQYF.

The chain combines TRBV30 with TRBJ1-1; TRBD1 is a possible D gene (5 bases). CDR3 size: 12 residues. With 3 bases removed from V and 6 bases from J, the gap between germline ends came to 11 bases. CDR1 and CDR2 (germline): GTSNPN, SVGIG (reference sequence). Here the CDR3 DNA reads TGTGCCTGGAGAGGGGCTCGGGCTGAAGCTTTCTTT. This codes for CAWRGARAEAFF.

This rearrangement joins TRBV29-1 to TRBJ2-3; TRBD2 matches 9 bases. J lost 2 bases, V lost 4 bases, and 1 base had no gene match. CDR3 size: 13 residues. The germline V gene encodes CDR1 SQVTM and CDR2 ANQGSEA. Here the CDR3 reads CSVGLAVTDTQYF. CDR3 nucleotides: TGCAGCGTTGGACTAGCGGTCACAGATACGCAGTATTTT.

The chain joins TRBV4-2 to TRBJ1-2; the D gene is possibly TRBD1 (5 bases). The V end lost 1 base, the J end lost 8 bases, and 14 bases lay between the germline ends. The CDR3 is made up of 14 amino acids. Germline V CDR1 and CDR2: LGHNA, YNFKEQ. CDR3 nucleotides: TGTGCCAGCAGCCAAGGTACAGGTAGCGGAGGCTACACCTTC. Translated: CASSQGTGSGGYTF.

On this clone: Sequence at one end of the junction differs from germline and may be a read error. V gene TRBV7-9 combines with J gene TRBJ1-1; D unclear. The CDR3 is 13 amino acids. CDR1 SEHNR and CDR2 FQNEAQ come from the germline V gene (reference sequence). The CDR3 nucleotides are TGTGCCAGCACCTTAGGAGGGAGCACTGAAGCTTTCTTT. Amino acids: CASTLGGSTEAFF.

In nucleotides, the CDR3 is TGTGCCAGCAGCTTAGCGCTGGCCCCAAGACAGAGAAGCACTGAAGCTTTCTTT. It specifies CASSLALAPRQRSTEAFF. The chain combines TRBV7-8 with TRBJ1-1, with D maybe TRBD1 (5 bases). The germline CDR1 and CDR2 sequences are SGHVS and FQNEAQ. The CDR3 has 18 amino acids. The V end was cut by 0 bases, the J end by 4 bases, with 21 bases between.

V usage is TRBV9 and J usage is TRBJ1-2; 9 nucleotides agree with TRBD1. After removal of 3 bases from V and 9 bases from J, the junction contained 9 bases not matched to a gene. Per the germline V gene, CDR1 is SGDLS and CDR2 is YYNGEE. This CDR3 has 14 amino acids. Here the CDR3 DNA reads TGTGCCAGCAGCGGGGGGGGACAGGGCTGGCGCTACACCTTC. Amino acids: CASSGGGQGWRYTF.

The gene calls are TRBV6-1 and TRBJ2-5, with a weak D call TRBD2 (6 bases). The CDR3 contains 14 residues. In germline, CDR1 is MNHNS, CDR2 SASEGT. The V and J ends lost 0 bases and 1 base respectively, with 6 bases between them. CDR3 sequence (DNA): TGTGCCAGCAGTGAAGCGGGGGGCCAAGAGACCCAGTACTTC. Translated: CASSEAGGQETQYF.

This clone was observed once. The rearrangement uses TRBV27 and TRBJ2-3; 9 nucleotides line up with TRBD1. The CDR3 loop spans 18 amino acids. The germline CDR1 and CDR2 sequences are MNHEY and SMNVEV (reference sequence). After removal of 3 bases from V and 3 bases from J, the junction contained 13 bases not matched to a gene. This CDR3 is CASSFGYRSDRGTDTQYF. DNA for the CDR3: TGTGCCAGCAGTTTTGGATACCGCTCGGACAGGGGAACAGATACGCAGTATTTT.

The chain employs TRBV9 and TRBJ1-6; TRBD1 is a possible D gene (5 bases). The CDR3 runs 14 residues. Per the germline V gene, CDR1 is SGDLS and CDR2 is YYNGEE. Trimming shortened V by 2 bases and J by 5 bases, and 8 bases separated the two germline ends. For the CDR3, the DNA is TGTGCCAGCAGCGTCAGGGTGGATAATTCACCCCTCCACTTT. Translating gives CASSVRVDNSPLHF.

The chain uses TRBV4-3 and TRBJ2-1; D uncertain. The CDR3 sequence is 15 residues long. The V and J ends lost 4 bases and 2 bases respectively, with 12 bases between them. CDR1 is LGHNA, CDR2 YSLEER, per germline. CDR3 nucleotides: TGCGCCAGCAGCCCCTCCGAGTTCACCTACAATGAGCAGTTCTTC. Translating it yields CASSPSEFTYNEQFF.

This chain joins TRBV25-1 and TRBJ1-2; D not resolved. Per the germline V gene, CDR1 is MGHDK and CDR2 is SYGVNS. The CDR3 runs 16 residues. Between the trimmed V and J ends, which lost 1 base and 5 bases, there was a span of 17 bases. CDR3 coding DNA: TGTGCCAGCAGTGAATTCTTCTCGGCCAGGATGTATGGCTACACCTTC. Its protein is CASSEFFSARMYGYTF.

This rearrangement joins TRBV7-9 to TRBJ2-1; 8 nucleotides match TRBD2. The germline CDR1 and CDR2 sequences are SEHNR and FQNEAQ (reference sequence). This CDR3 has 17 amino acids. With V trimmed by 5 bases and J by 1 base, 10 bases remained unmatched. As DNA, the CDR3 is TGTGCCAGCAGCCTAGTCGGGGGGGCCCAATCCTACAATGAGCAGTTCTTC. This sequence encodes CASSLVGGAQSYNEQFF.

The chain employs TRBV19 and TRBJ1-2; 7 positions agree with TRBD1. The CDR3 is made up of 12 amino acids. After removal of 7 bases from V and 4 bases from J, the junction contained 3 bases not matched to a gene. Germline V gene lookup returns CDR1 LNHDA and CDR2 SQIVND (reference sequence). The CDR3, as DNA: TGTGCCAGTACCCGGACAGGCTATGGCTACACCTTC. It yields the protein CASTRTGYGYTF.

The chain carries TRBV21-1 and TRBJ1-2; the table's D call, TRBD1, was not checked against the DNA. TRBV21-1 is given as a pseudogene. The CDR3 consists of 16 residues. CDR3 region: CASSNWDRPAHYGYTF. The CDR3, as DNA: TGTGCCAGCAGCAATTGGGACAGGCCCGCTCACTATGGCTACACCTTC.

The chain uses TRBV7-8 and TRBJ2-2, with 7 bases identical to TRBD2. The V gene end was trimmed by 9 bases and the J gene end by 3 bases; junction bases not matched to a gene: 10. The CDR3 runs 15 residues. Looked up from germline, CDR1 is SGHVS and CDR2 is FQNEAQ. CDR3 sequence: CASRRGISYTGELFF. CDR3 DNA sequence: TGTGCCAGTCGGCGGGGGATTAGTTACACCGGGGAGCTGTTTTTT.

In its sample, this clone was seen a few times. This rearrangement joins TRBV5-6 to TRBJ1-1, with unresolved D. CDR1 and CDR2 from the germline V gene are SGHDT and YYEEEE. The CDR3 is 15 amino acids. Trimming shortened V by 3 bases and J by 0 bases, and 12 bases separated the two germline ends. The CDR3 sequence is CASSSTRIMNTEAFF. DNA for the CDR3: TGTGCCAGCAGCTCGACACGGATCATGAACACTGAAGCTTTCTTT.

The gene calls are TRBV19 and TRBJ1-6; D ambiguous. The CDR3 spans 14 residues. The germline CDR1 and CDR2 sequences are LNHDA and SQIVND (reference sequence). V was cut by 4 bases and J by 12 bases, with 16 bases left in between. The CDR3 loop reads CASSTGQAGRPLHF. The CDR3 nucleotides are TGTGCCAGTAGTACGGGCCAGGCGGGGAGACCCCTCCACTTT.

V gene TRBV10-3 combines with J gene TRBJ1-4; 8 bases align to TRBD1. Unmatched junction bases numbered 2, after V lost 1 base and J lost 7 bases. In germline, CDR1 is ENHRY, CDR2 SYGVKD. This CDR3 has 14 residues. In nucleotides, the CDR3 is TGTGCCATCAGTGAGTGGGACAGGACTGAAAAACTGTTTTTT. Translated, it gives CAISEWDRTEKLFF.

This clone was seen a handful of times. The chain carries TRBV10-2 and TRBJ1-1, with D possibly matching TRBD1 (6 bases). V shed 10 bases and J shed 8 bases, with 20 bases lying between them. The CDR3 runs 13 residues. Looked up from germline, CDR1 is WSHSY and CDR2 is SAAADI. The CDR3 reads CATSGGQTIEAFF. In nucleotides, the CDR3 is TGCGCCACCTCAGGAGGACAGACTATAGAAGCTTTCTTT.

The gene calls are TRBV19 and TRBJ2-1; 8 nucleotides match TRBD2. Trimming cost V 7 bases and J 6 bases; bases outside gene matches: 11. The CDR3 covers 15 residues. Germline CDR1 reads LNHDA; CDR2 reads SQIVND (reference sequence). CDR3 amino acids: CASNMGLAGPNEQFF. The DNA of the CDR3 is TGTGCCAGTAACATGGGCCTAGCGGGCCCCAATGAGCAGTTCTTC.

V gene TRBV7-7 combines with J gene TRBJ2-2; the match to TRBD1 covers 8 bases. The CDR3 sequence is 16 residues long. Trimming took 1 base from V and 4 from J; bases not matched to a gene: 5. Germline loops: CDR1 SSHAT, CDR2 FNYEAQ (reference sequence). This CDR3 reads CASSLGTGLGTGELFF. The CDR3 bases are TGTGCCAGCAGCTTAGGGACAGGGCTCGGCACCGGGGAGCTGTTTTTT. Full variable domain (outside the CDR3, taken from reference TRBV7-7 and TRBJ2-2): GAGVSQSPRYKVTKRGQDVTLRCDPISSHATLYWYQQALGQGPEFLTYFNYEAQPDKSGLPSDRFSAERPEGSISTLTIQRTEQRDSAMYRCASSLGTGLGTGELFFGEGSRLTVL.